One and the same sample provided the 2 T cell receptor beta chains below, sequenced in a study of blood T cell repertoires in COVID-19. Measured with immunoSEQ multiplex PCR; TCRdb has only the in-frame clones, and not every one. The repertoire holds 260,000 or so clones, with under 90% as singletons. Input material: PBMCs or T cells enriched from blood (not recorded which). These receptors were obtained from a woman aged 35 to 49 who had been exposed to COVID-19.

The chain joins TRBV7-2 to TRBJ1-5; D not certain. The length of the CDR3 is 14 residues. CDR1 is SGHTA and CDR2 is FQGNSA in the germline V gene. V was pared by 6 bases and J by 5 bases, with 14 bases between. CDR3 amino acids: CASSQRSKDQPQHF. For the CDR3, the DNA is TGTGCCAGCAGTCAAAGGAGTAAAGATCAGCCCCAGCATTTT.

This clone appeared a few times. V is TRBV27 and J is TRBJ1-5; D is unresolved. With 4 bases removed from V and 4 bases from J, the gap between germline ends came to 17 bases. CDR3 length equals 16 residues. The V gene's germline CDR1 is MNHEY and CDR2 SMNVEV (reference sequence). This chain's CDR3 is CASSYAPRRSNQPQHF. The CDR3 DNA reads TGTGCCAGCAGTTATGCCCCTAGGAGGTCTAATCAGCCCCAGCATTTT.